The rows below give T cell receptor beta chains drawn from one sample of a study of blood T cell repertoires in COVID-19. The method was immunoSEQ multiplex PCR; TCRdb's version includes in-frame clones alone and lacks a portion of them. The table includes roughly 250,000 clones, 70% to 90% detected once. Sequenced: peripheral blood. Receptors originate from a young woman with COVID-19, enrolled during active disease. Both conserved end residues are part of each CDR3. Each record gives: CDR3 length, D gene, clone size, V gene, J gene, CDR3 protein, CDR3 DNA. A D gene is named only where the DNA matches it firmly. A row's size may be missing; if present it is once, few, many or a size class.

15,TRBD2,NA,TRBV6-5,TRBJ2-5,CASSYSGLAVMAQYF,TGTGCCAGCAGTTACTCGGGACTAGCGGTTATGGCCCAGTACTTC
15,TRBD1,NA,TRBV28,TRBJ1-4,CASSATGGASEKLFF,TGTGCCAGCAGCGCCACAGGGGGCGCGAGTGAAAAACTGTTTTTT
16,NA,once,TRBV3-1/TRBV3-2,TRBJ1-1,CASSPLDRSMNTEAFF,TGTGCCAGCAGCCCCCTCGACAGGAGCATGAACACTGAAGCTTTCTTT
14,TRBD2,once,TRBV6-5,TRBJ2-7,CASSRTSGAHEQYF,TGTGCCAGCAGTAGGACTAGCGGGGCCCACGAGCAGTACTTC
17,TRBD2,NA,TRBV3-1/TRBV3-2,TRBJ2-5,CASSLPPSGGAMKTQYF,TGTGCCAGCAGCCTACCCCCTAGCGGGGGGGCCATGAAGACCCAGTACTTC
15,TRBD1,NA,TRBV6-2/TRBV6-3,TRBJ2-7,CASSYSGTGNNEQYF,TGTGCCAGCAGTTACTCTGGGACAGGGAACAACGAGCAGTACTTC
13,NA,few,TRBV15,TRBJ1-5,CATSRGPNQPQHF,TGTGCCACCAGCAGAGGGCCTAATCAGCCCCAGCATTTT
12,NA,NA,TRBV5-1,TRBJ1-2,CASSWAGDGYTF,TGCGCCAGCAGCTGGGCCGGGGATGGCTACACCTTC
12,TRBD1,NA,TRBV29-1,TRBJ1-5,CSVGQRNQPQHF,TGCAGCGTGGGACAGAGGAATCAGCCCCAGCATTTT
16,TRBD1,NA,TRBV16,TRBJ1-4,CASSQSRQGGNEKLFF,TGTGCCAGCAGCCAATCCAGACAGGGAGGTAATGAAAAACTGTTTTTT
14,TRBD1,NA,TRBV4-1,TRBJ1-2,CASSARDRGTGYTF,TGCGCCAGCAGCGCCCGGGACAGGGGGACGGGCTACACCTTC
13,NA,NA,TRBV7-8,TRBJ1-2,CASSSADSYGYTF,TGTGCCAGCAGCTCAGCGGACAGCTATGGCTACACCTTC
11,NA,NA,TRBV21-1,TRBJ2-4,CASSNGAQVYF,TGTGCCAGCAGCAATGGGGCTCAGGTTTACTTC
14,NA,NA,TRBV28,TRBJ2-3,CASSLSGATDTQYF,TGTGCCAGCAGCCTCAGTGGGGCCACAGATACGCAGTATTTT
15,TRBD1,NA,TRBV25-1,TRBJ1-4,CASSEYTGGGGKLFF,TGTGCCAGCAGTGAATACACAGGGGGAGGTGGAAAACTGTTTTTT
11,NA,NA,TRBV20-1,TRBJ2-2,CSAKRFGELFF,TGCAGTGCTAAGCGGTTCGGGGAGCTGTTTTTT
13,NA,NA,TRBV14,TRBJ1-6,CASSQGYYSPLHF,TGTGCCAGCAGCCAAGGTTATTATTCACCCCTCCACTTT
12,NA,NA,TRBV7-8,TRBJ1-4,CASSQGREKLFF,TGTGCCAGCTCTCAGGGTCGGGAAAAACTGTTTTTT
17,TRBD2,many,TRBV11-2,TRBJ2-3,CASSLIQRGTYTDTQYF,TGTGCCAGCAGCTTAATCCAGCGGGGGACGTACACAGATACGCAGTATTTT
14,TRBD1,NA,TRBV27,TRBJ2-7,CASEPGQGAQEQYF,TGTGCCAGCGAACCGGGACAGGGGGCTCAGGAGCAGTACTTC
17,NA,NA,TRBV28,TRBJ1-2,CASSSSAEEGLKNFYTF,TGTGCCAGCAGTTCCTCAGCGGAGGAAGGGCTTAAGAATTTCTACACCTTC
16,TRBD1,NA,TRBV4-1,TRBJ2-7,CASSQGSAGGTYEQYF,TGCGCCAGCAGCCAAGGGTCGGCAGGGGGAACATACGAGCAGTACTTC
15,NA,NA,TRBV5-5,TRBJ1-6,CASSSRGTRNSPLHF,TGTGCCAGCAGCTCGAGAGGGACACGGAATTCACCCCTCCACTTT
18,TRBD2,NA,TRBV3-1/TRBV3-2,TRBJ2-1,CASSHRDYGTSWGDEQFF,TGTGCCAGCAGCCATAGAGACTACGGGACTAGTTGGGGAGATGAGCAGTTCTTC
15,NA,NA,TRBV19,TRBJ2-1,CASSTAQGGVNEQFF,TGTGCCAGTAGTACAGCACAGGGAGGGGTCAATGAGCAGTTCTTC
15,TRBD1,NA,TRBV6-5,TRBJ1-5,CASSYSDRVNQPQHF,TGTGCCAGCAGTTACTCCGACAGGGTAAATCAGCCCCAGCATTTT
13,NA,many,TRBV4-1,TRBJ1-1,CASSQVGNTEAFF,TGCGCCAGCAGCCAAGTCGGGAACACTGAAGCTTTCTTT
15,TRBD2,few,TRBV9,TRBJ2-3,CASSVTSGGADTQYF,TGTGCCAGCAGCGTGACTAGCGGGGGGGCAGATACGCAGTATTTT
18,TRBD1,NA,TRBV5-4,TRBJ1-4,CASSLESRGTGKNEKLFF,TGTGCCAGCAGCTTGGAGTCGAGAGGGACAGGCAAAAATGAAAAACTGTTTTTT
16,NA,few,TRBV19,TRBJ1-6,CASSIGPLAGRRALHF,TGTGCCAGTAGTATAGGACCGCTGGCAGGGAGGAGAGCCCTCCACTTT
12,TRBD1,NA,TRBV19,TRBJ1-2,CASIGGPYGYTF,TGTGCCAGTATAGGGGGCCCTTATGGCTACACCTTC
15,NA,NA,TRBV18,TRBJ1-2,CASSLGSAIFYGYTF,TGTGCCAGCTCATTAGGCTCAGCGATATTTTATGGCTACACCTTC
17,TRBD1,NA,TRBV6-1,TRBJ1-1,CASSEKGKWTGFAEAFF,TGTGCCAGCAGTGAAAAGGGGAAATGGACAGGGTTCGCTGAAGCTTTCTTT
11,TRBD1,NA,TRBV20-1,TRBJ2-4,CSATWDRIINF,TGCAGTGCTACGTGGGACAGGATCATCAACTTC
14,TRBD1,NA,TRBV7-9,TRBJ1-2,CASSHQPTGAGYTF,TGTGCCAGCAGCCATCAACCCACAGGGGCCGGCTACACCTTC
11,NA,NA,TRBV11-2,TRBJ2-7,CASSVTYEQYF,TGTGCCAGCAGCGTTACCTACGAGCAGTACTTC
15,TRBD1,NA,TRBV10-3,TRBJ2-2,CAISDGQGDAGELFF,TGTGCCATCAGTGACGGACAGGGGGATGCGGGGGAGCTGTTTTTT
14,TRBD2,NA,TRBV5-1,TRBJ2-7,CASSLDREAYEQYF,TGCGCCAGCAGCTTAGATCGGGAGGCTTACGAGCAGTACTTC
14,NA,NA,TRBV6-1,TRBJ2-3,CASSEGRGGDTQYF,TGTGCCAGCAGTGAAGGCAGGGGCGGGGATACGCAGTATTTT